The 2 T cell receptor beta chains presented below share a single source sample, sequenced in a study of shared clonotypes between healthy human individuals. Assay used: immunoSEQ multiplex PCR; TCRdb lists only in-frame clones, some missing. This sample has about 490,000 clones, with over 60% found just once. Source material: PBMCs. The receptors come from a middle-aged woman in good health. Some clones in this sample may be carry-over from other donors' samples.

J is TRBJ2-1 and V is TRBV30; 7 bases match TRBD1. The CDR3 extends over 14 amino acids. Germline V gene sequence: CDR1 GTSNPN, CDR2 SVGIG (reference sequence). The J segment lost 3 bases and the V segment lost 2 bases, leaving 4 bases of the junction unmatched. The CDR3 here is CAWSWDRDYNEQFF. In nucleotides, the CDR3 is TGTGCCTGGAGTTGGGACAGAGACTACAATGAGCAGTTCTTC.

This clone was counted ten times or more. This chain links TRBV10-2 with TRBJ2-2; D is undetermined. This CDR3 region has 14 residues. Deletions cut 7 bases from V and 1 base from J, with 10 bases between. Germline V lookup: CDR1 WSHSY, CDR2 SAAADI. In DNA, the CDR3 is TGCGCCAGCAAGCTAGACGTGAACACCGGGGAGCTGTTTTTT. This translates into CASKLDVNTGELFF.